A single T cell receptor (beta chain) is shown here with its context. Its antigen is currently unknown. Donors consisted of healthy bone marrow donors. Germline V gives CDR1 SGDLS, CDR2 YYNGEE. The CDR3 covers 15 residues. V lost 1 base and J 1 base, leaving 9 bases between the germline ends. This sample was taken from a study of cytomegalovirus exposure and HLA in healthy donors. Study-wide results and caveats: Accurate prediction of HLA-A and HLA-B alleles (for most subjects) was reportedly achieved from TCR beta sequences.

Researchers ran the PCR with 60 Vbeta and 13 Jbeta primers. Per the original data handling: In a later analysis, the count reached approximately 80 million unique TCR beta chains, with about 10 million shared. Sequencing was performed with immunoSEQ multiplex PCR; in TCRdb, only in-frame clones are kept and a portion is missing. The DNA was the basis for D and trimming; V, J and clone size are from that table. The sample contains 150,000 to 200,000 clones, around 80% of which appear only once. The sequence was obtained from a woman aged 50 to 65 in good health and CMV-seronegative. This chain connects TRBV9 to TRBJ2-1; D is perhaps TRBD2 (5 bases). Sequencing used PBMCs. The CDR3 sequence is CASSVLWESYNEQFF. In nucleotides, the CDR3 is TGTGCCAGCAGCGTATTGTGGGAGTCCTACAATGAGCAGTTCTTC. The full variable domain, rest sourced from reference TRBV9 and TRBJ2-1, is DSGVTQTPKHLITATGQRVTLRCSPRSGDLSVYWYQQSLDQGLQFLIQYYNGEERAKGNILERFSAQQFPDLHSELNLSSLELGDSALYFCASSVLWESYNEQFFGPGTRLTVL.